This section outlines one T cell receptor (beta chain) sequence together with its context. Its antigen remains unknown. The data derive from a study of identical twins. General study findings and limits: Invariant MAIT and iNKT cells may have partly biased zero-insertion analyses. High-abundance cord blood beta clonotypes had fewer insertions; memory repertoires showed none.

A single record per CDR3 protein comes from TCRdb applying MiXCR to the 5' RACE reads. The sample gives about 280,000 distinct CDR3 sequences, less than 9% of which show up once; over 2% is in the top ten. The CDR3 is 12 residues long. V was clipped by 8 bases and J by 2 bases, with 9 bases between them. Germline V gene lookup returns CDR1 MDHEN and CDR2 SYDVKM. This sample was shared with a second study, whose subject was yellow fever vaccine responses in identical twins. That investigation notes: Reportedly, twins showed a vaccine T cell response that looked partly convergent and partly personalized.

The rearrangement links TRBV28 to TRBJ1-2; D ambiguous. This sequence originates from a young woman in good health. Input material: memory (CD45RO+) T cells sorted from blood. CDR3 nucleotide sequence: TGTGCCAGCGGAACAATGAACTATGGCTACACCTTC. Translation: CASGTMNYGYTF.